A single sample gave rise to the 7 T cell receptor beta chains below, sequenced in a study of blood T cell repertoires in COVID-19. Libraries were prepared by immunoSEQ multiplex PCR; TCRdb keeps only in-frame clonotypes and omits some of them. Of about 87,000 clones in the sample, over 75% are singletons; the top ten hold around 2.1%. The source material was peripheral blood. The receptors originated from a woman aged 70-85 years with acute or convalescent COVID-19.

This clone was recorded a few times. The chain recombines TRBV2 with TRBJ1-2, with 7 bases lining up with TRBD1. This CDR3 has 15 residues. V was clipped by 2 bases and J by 7 bases; unmatched bases: 10. Looked up from germline, CDR1 is SNHLY and CDR2 is FYNNEI. The CDR3 here is CASSELGQGVGGYTF. In DNA form, the CDR3 reads TGTGCCAGCAGTGAATTGGGGCAGGGGGTGGGTGGCTACACCTTC.

V usage is TRBV10-3 and J usage is TRBJ2-3; D perhaps matches TRBD1 (5 bases). V lost 7 bases, J lost 6 bases, and 11 bases lay in between. The germline V gene has CDR1 ENHRY and CDR2 SYGVKD. The CDR3 spans 12 residues. The CDR3 here is CAIKDTLDTQYF. The CDR3 DNA reads as TGTGCCATCAAGGACACCCTTGATACGCAGTATTTT.

V and J are TRBV5-6 and TRBJ2-1, with 11 bases lining up with TRBD2. Trimming cost V 4 bases and J 14 bases; bases outside gene matches: 5. CDR3 length: 12 residues. Per the germline V gene, CDR1 is SGHDT and CDR2 is YYEEEE. CDR3 in amino acids: CASSLMTSGEFF. The CDR3 DNA is TGTGCCAGCAGCCTTATGACTAGCGGGGAGTTCTTC.

The chain links TRBV28 to TRBJ1-5, with 10 bases fitting TRBD1. Germline values: CDR1 MDHEN, CDR2 SYDVKM. The CDR3 loop spans 14 amino acids. V lost 5 bases and J lost 9; bases outside the gene matches: 7. CDR3 loop: CASSPGTGVGPQHF. The CDR3 DNA is TGTGCCAGCAGTCCGGGGACAGGGGTGGGGCCCCAGCATTTT. The variable domain in full, completed from reference TRBV28 and TRBJ1-5, reads DVKVTQSSRYLVKRTGEKVFLECVQDMDHENMFWYRQDPGLGLRLIYFSYDVKMKEKGDIPEGYSVSREKKERFSLILESASTNQTSMYLCASSPGTGVGPQHFGDGTRLSIL.

The gene calls are TRBV19 and TRBJ1-5; 12 bases line up with TRBD1. With 6 bases clipped from V and 0 bases from J, the junction kept 12 bases outside the gene matches. The CDR3 sequence is 19 residues long. In germline, CDR1 is LNHDA, CDR2 SQIVND (reference sequence). This CDR3 is CASSQTRDRGRGSNQPQHF. For the CDR3, the DNA is TGTGCCAGTAGCCAAACCCGGGACAGGGGGCGAGGTAGCAATCAGCCCCAGCATTTT. Full variable domain (outside the CDR3, taken from reference TRBV19 and TRBJ1-5): DGGITQSPKYLFRKEGQNVTLSCEQNLNHDAMYWYRQDPGQGLRLIYYSQIVNDFQKGDIAEGYSVSREKKESFPLTVTSAQKNPTAFYLCASSQTRDRGRGSNQPQHFGDGTRLSIL.

This clone was recorded a few times. The gene calls are TRBV6-5 and TRBJ2-7; D might be TRBD1 (6 bases). Germline assignment: CDR1 MNHEY and CDR2 SVGAGI. This CDR3 is 14 amino acids long. Trimming removed 7 bases at V and 1 base at J, with 14 bases between. The CDR3 DNA sequence: TGTGCCAGCACCCGAACAGGGAGTTCCTACGAGCAGTACTTC. Translating gives CASTRTGSSYEQYF.

This chain joins TRBV6-4 and TRBJ1-2; D ambiguous. V was pared by 0 bases and J by 2 bases, with 7 bases between. Per the germline V gene, CDR1 is MRHNA and CDR2 is SNTAGT. This CDR3 has 14 residues. This CDR3 is CASSDSPGNYGYTF. The CDR3 coding sequence is TGTGCCAGCAGTGACTCTCCCGGGAACTATGGCTACACCTTC.